The clone carrying this TCR beta chain showed up many times. Amplification of TCR beta CDR3 regions used RNA as the template. The TCR CDR3 first-round RT-PCR relied on the HTBI primer set. Each CDR3 protein gets one entry after TCRdb re-called the multiplex PCR reads with MiXCR. Of 450,000 to 650,000 distinct CDR3 sequences listed, roughly 20% are singletons. The data derive from a study of T cells in Graves' hyperthyroidism and ophthalmopathy. This TCR was sampled from a man younger than 35 with Graves' hyperthyroidism. The sequencing sample was made of blood.

CDR3 nucleotide sequence: TGCGCCAGCAGGGTCGGAGGGCAGGGGAACACTGAAGCTTTCTTT. Encoded protein: CASRVGGQGNTEAFF. The chain couples TRBV5-1 to TRBJ1-1; D possibly corresponds to TRBD1 (5 bases). The CDR3 has 15 residues. CDR1 is SGHRS and CDR2 is YFSETQ in the germline V gene. The V gene lost 5 bases and the J gene lost 1 base, with 15 bases spanning the gap.